This T cell receptor beta chain was identified in a study of blood T cell repertoires in COVID-19. Study background: T cells, B-cell-depleted T cells, or PBMCs provided the cDNA or gDNA that served as material.

Germline CDR1 and CDR2: SGHNT and YYREEE (reference sequence). Germline trimming cut 3 bases from V and 7 bases from J; bases unmatched to any gene: 8. The CDR3 is 15 residues long. Either two negative PCRs, clearance, or symptom resolution qualified Cohort 3 donors as recovered. Clones were sequenced by immunoSEQ multiplex PCR, and TCRdb holds only the in-frame ones, with some missing. This sample has roughly 290,000 clones, with around 90% found just once. Sequenced: PBMCs or T cells enriched from blood (not recorded which). This chain connects TRBV5-4 to TRBJ2-1; 9 positions agree with TRBD2. This TCR derives from a woman aged 40-49 years who had recovered from COVID-19. Here the CDR3 reads CASSSGTSPYNEQFF. The CDR3 bases are TGTGCCAGCAGCTCCGGGACTAGCCCTTATAATGAGCAGTTCTTC.